This is a list of T cell receptor beta chains from one sample in a study of blood T cell repertoires in COVID-19. Using immunoSEQ multiplex PCR, the repertoire was profiled, and TCRdb retains in-frame clones only, with some absent. This sample carries about 280,000 clones, around 85% of them seen once, and the ten largest clones take 2% to 3%. Sequencing was carried out using PBMCs or T cells enriched from blood (not recorded which). The receptors originated from a woman in her 50s who had recovered from COVID-19. Each CDR3 is given with its conserved first and last residue. D genes are given only for firm matches. For some rows the clone size is stated as once, few or many, or as a class when expanded; others skip it.

once | TRBJ2-5 | TRBV7-3 | TRBD2 | CASSDTPGGETQYF | TGTGCCAGCAGCGATACCCCCGGGGGGGAGACCCAGTACTTC
NA | TRBJ1-1 | TRBV4-1 | TRBD1 | CASSPLRGLGTEAFF | TGCGCCAGCAGCCCTCTAAGGGGGCTGGGCACTGAAGCTTTCTTT
once | TRBJ1-1 | TRBV19 | NA | CASRQTLNRMNTEAFF | TGTGCCAGTAGACAAACACTAAATCGCATGAACACTGAAGCTTTCTTT
NA | TRBJ2-1 | TRBV18 | NA | CASSPETGRNEQFF | TGTGCCAGCTCACCAGAGACAGGGAGGAATGAGCAGTTCTTC
few | TRBJ1-2 | TRBV7-9 | TRBD1 | CASSPGTGLNYGYTF | TGTGCCAGCAGCCCAGGGACAGGGCTTAACTATGGCTACACCTTC
NA | TRBJ1-4 | TRBV6-5 | NA | CASSWTRVEKLFF | TGTGCCAGCAGTTGGACCAGGGTTGAAAAACTGTTTTTT
NA | TRBJ2-3 | TRBV11-3 | NA | CASSLDGLTDTQYF | TGTGCCAGCAGCTTAGACGGACTCACAGATACGCAGTATTTT
NA | TRBJ2-1 | TRBV19 | NA | CASSIILSSLASYNEQFF | TGTGCCAGTAGTATAATATTGTCTAGTCTCGCCTCCTACAATGAGCAGTTCTTC
NA | TRBJ2-7 | TRBV5-1 | NA | CASSADSYAYEQYF | TGCGCCAGCAGCGCTGACAGTTATGCCTACGAGCAGTACTTC
once | TRBJ2-4 | TRBV29-1 | TRBD2 | CSVERAGAENIQYF | TGCAGCGTTGAGAGAGCGGGGGCGGAAAACATTCAGTACTTC
few | TRBJ1-2 | TRBV12-3/TRBV12-4 | NA | CASSQGYGYTF | TGTGCCAGCAGCCAGGGGTATGGCTACACCTTC
NA | TRBJ1-4 | TRBV14 | NA | CASSQVGGANEKLFF | TGTGCCAGCAGCCAAGTGGGGGGTGCTAATGAAAAACTGTTTTTT
many | TRBJ1-2 | TRBV28 | TRBD1 | CASSQTGVGYTF | TGTGCCAGCAGTCAGACAGGGGTGGGCTACACCTTC
NA | TRBJ1-4 | TRBV19 | NA | CASSAGQEKLFF | TGTGCCAGTAGTGCCGGACAGGAAAAACTGTTTTTT
once | TRBJ2-3 | TRBV10-3 | NA | CAISQVGTSEDTQYF | TGTGCCATCAGCCAAGTTGGGACTTCGGAGGATACGCAGTATTTT
NA | TRBJ2-7 | TRBV7-2 | TRBD1 | CASSWGQTYEQYF | TGTGCCAGCAGCTGGGGACAGACGTACGAGCAGTACTTC
once | TRBJ1-5 | TRBV28 | NA | CASRSGLSNQPQHF | TGTGCCAGCAGATCGGGACTGAGCAATCAGCCCCAGCATTTT
NA | TRBJ2-7 | TRBV27 | NA | CASSWTVGSYEQYF | TGTGCCAGCAGCTGGACAGTCGGTTCCTACGAGCAGTACTTC
NA | TRBJ2-7 | TRBV6-1 | TRBD2 | CASSEGGTNYEQYF | TGTGCCAGCAGTGAGGGGGGGACTAACTACGAGCAGTACTTC
NA | TRBJ2-7 | TRBV5-6 | NA | CASSFLQGYEQYF | TGTGCCAGCAGCTTTCTCCAGGGCTACGAGCAGTACTTC
NA | TRBJ2-7 | TRBV2 | NA | CASRDRDSSYEQYF | TGTGCCAGCAGAGACCGGGACTCCTCCTACGAGCAGTACTTC
NA | TRBJ1-2 | TRBV4-3 | NA | CASSQDPRSARANGYTF | TGCGCCAGCAGCCAAGATCCCAGGTCCGCGAGGGCTAATGGCTACACCTTC
NA | TRBJ1-1 | TRBV2 | NA | CASSRDMNTEAFF | TGTGCCAGCAGTAGGGACATGAACACTGAAGCTTTCTTT
NA | TRBJ2-5 | TRBV29-1 | NA | CSESGSYQETQYF | TGCAGCGAAAGCGGAAGTTACCAAGAGACCCAGTACTTC
NA | TRBJ2-5 | TRBV5-1 | NA | CASSPGTAQETQYF | TGCGCCAGCAGCCCTGGGACTGCTCAAGAGACCCAGTACTTC
once | TRBJ2-7 | TRBV27 | TRBD1 | CASSSRQGPYEQYF | TGTGCCAGCAGTAGCCGACAGGGGCCCTACGAGCAGTACTTC
NA | TRBJ2-7 | TRBV6-5 | TRBD2 | CASSYTGLADQYF | TGTGCCAGCAGTTACACGGGACTAGCGGATCAGTACTTC
NA | TRBJ1-2 | TRBV3-1/TRBV3-2 | TRBD1 | CASSQAGGQGGGYTF | TGTGCCAGCAGCCAAGCTGGGGGACAGGGAGGAGGCTACACCTTC
NA | TRBJ1-1 | TRBV2 | TRBD1 | CASSERTGRSEAFF | TGTGCCAGCAGTGAGCGGACAGGGCGCTCTGAAGCTTTCTTT
NA | TRBJ1-4 | TRBV6-1 | NA | CASSDPGRETNEKLFF | TGTGCCAGCAGTGATCCGGGGAGGGAAACTAATGAAAAACTGTTTTTT
NA | TRBJ2-2 | TRBV6-6 | TRBD2 | CASSQTSGNTGELFF | TGTGCCAGCAGTCAGACTAGCGGGAACACCGGGGAGCTGTTTTTT
NA | TRBJ2-1 | TRBV7-2 | TRBD2 | CASSLARLAGGLNEQFF | TGTGCCAGCAGCTTAGCCCGACTAGCGGGAGGGCTCAATGAGCAGTTCTTC
NA | TRBJ2-1 | TRBV15 | TRBD2 | CATSRISGGLRDEQFF | TGTGCCACCAGCAGAATTAGCGGGGGGCTCCGGGATGAGCAGTTCTTC
few | TRBJ2-3 | TRBV7-9 | NA | CASSLGLNTDTQYF | TGTGCCAGCAGCTTAGGCCTAAACACAGATACGCAGTATTTT
few | TRBJ1-5 | TRBV10-3 | NA | CAISQGNQPQHF | TGTGCCATCAGTCAGGGGAATCAGCCCCAGCATTTT
NA | TRBJ2-1 | TRBV19 | TRBD2 | CASSFRLAAPNEQFF | TGTGCCAGTAGTTTCCGACTAGCGGCCCCCAATGAGCAGTTCTTC
NA | TRBJ2-1 | TRBV11-2 | NA | CASSFSSGRTDEQFF | TGTGCCAGCAGCTTTAGTTCGGGGAGAACGGATGAGCAGTTCTTC